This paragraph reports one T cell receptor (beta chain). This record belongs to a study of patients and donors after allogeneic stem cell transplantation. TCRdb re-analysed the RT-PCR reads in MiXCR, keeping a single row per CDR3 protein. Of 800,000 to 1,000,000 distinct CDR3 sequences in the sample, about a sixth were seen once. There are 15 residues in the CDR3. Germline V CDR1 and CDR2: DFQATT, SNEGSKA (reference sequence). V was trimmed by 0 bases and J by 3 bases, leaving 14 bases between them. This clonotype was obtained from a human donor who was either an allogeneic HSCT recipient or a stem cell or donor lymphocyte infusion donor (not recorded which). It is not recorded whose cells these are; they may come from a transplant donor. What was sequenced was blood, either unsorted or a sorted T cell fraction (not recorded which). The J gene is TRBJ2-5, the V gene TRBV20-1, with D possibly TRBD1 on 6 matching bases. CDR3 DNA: TGCAGTGCTAGAGATTGGTACAGGACAGAAGAGACCCAGTACTTC. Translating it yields CSARDWYRTEETQYF.